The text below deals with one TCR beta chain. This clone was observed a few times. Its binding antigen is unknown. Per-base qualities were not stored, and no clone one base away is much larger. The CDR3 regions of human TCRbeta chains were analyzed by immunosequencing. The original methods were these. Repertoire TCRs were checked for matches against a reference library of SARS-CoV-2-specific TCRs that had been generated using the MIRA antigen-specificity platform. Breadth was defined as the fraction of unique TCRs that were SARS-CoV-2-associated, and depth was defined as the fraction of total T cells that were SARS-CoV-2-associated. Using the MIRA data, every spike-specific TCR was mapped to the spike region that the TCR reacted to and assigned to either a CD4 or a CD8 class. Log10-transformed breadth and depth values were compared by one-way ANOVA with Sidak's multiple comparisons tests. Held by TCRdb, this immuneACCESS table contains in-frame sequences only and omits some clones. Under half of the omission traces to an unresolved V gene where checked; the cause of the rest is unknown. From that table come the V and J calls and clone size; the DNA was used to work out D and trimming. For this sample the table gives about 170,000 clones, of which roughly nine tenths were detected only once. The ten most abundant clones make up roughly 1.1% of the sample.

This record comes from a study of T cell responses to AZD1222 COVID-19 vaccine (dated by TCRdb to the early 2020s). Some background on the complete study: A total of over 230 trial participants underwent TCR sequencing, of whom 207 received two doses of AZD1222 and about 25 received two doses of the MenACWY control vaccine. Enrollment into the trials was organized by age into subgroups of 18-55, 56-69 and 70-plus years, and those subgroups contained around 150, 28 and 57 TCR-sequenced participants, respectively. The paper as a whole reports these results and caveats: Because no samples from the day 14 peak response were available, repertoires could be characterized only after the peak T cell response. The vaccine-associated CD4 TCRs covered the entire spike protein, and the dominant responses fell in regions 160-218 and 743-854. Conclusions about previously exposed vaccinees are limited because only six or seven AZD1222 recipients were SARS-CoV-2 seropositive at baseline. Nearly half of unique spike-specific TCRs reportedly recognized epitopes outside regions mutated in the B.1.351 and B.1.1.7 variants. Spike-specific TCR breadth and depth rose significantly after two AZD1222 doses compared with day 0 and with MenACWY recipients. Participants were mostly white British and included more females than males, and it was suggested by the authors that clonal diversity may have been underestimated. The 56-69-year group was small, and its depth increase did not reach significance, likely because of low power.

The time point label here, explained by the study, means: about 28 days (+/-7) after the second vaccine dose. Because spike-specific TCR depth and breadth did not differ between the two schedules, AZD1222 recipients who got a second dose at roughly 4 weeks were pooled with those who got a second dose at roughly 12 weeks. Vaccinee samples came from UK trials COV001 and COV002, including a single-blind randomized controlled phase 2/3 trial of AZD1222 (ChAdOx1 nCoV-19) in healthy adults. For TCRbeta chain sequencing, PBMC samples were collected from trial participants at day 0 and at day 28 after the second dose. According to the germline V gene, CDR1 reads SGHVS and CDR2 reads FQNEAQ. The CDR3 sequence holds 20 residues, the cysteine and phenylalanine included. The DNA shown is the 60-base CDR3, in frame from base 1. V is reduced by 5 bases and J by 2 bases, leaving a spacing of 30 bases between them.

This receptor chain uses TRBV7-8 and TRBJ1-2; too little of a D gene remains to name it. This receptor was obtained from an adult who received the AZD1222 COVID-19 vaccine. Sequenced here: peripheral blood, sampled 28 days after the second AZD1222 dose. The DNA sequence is TGTGCCAGCAGCCCGAGGATAGATTTGGGCTATACTACAACAAACTATGGCTACACCTTC. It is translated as CASSPRIDLGYTTTNYGYTF.